This TCR beta chain was identified in a study of technical replicates of blood from several donors. Germline CDR1 SGHNT, CDR2 YYREEE (reference sequence). The CDR3 consists of 13 residues. The germline V and J ends were trimmed by 1 base and 5 bases, with 6 bases remaining between them. Profiled with immunoSEQ multiplex PCR; TCRdb holds only in-frame clones, not every one. The sample consists of about 79,000 clones, about 91% of them appearing once. The chain uses TRBV5-4 and TRBJ1-4; D gene uncertain. The sequence was collected from a human donor in good health. Some clones in this sample may be carry-over from other donors' samples. The sample taken for sequencing was T cells isolated from PBMCs. CDR3 bases: TGTGCCAGCAGCTTGTCCCAGAATGAAAAACTGTTTTTT. Translation gives CASSLSQNEKLFF. Filled out from reference TRBV5-4 and TRBJ1-4, the complete variable domain reads ETGVTQSPTHLIKTRGQQVTLRCSSQSGHNTVSWYQQALGQGPQFIFQYYREEENGRGNFPPRFSGLQFPNYSSELNVNALELDDSALYLCASSLSQNEKLFFGSGTQLSVL.